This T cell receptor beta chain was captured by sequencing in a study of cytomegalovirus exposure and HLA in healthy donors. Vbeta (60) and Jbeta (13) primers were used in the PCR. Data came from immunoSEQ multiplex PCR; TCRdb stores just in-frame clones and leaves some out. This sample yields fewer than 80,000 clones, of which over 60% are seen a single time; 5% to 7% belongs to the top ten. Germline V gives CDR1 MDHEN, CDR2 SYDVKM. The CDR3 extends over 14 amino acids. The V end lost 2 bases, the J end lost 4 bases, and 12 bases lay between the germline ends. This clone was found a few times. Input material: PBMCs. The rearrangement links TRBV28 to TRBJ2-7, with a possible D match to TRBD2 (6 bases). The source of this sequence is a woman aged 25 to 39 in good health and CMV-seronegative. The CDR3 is CASSLGGNIYEQYF. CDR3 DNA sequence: TGTGCCAGCAGTTTAGGCGGGAATATATACGAGCAGTACTTC.